These 16 T cell receptor beta chains originate from one sample sequenced in a study of technical replicates of blood from a handful of donors. The method was immunoSEQ multiplex PCR; TCRdb's version includes in-frame clones alone and lacks a portion of them. The data contain about 83,000 clones, roughly 94% of them singletons. Sequencing used T cells isolated from PBMCs. These TCRs come from a human donor in good health.

The chain combines TRBV19 with TRBJ1-1; D may be TRBD1 (5 bases). The CDR3 runs to 14 residues. The germline V gene has CDR1 LNHDA and CDR2 SQIVND (reference sequence). Trimming removed 0 bases from V and 3 bases from J, with 8 bases in between. The CDR3 nucleotides read TGTGCCAGTAGTATAGATCTAGGGGACACTGAAGCTTTCTTT. Its translation: CASSIDLGDTEAFF. Supplemented by reference TRBV19 and TRBJ1-1, the full variable domain reads DGGITQSPKYLFRKEGQNVTLSCEQNLNHDAMYWYRQDPGQGLRLIYYSQIVNDFQKGDIAEGYSVSREKKESFPLTVTSAQKNPTAFYLCASSIDLGDTEAFFGQGTRLTVV.

The CDR3 is CASSYTGGPSTDTQYF. The CDR3 region has the DNA TGTGCCAGCAGTTATACAGGGGGCCCCAGCACAGATACGCAGTATTTT. V gene TRBV2 combines with J gene TRBJ2-3; 9 bases align to TRBD1. The germline V gene has CDR1 SNHLY and CDR2 FYNNEI. The J segment lost 0 bases and the V segment lost 5 bases, leaving 6 bases of the junction unmatched. This CDR3 region has 16 residues.

The chain recombines TRBV28 with TRBJ2-2, with TRBD2 matching over 7 bases. The J segment lost 3 bases and the V segment lost 7 bases, leaving 11 bases of the junction unmatched. CDR1 is MDHEN and CDR2 is SYDVKM in the germline V gene. CDR3 length: 16 residues. In DNA, the CDR3 is TGTGCCAGCATTGGGGCGGGAGAGGCCGACACCGGGGAGCTGTTTTTT. Amino acids: CASIGAGEADTGELFF.

The chain recombines TRBV6-6 with TRBJ1-5; TRBD1 is a possible D gene (5 bases). Germline V gene data show CDR1 as MNHNY and CDR2 as SVGAGI (reference sequence). V was trimmed by 8 bases and J by 0 bases, leaving 14 bases between them. The CDR3 length is 15 residues. The CDR3 DNA reads as TGTGCCAGCCAGGGCCCGGGGGTTAGCAATCAGCCCCAGCATTTT. It is translated as CASQGPGVSNQPQHF.

The chain couples TRBV28 to TRBJ1-5; no firm D call. CDR3 length: 11 amino acids. Between the trimmed V and J ends, which lost 1 base and 9 bases, there was a span of 4 bases. Germline-derived CDR1 and CDR2 are MDHEN and SYDVKM. The CDR3 region has the DNA TGTGCCAGCAGTTTATCGGGGCCCCAGCATTTT. Translation gives CASSLSGPQHF.

This rearrangement joins TRBV7-9 to TRBJ1-1; TRBD1 matches 8 bases. The CDR3 has 15 amino acids. The V gene end was trimmed by 1 base and the J gene end by 6 bases; junction bases not matched to a gene: 7. CDR1 and CDR2 from the germline V gene are SEHNR and FQNEAQ (reference sequence). CDR3 protein: CASSLGGQTGAEAFF. The CDR3 DNA follows: TGTGCCAGCAGCTTAGGGGGTCAGACAGGGGCTGAAGCTTTCTTT. The whole variable domain, remainder taken from reference TRBV7-9 and TRBJ1-1, is DTGVSQNPRHKITKRGQNVTFRCDPISEHNRLYWYRQTLGQGPEFLTYFQNEAQLEKSRLLSDRFSAERPKGSFSTLEIQRTEQGDSAMYLCASSLGGQTGAEAFFGQGTRLTVV.

The chain employs TRBV5-1 and TRBJ2-2, with D uncertain. V lost 0 bases and J 10 bases, leaving 13 bases between the germline ends. Per the germline V gene, CDR1 is SGHRS and CDR2 is YFSETQ. The CDR3 is 14 amino acids. As DNA, the CDR3 is TGCGCCAGCAGCTTGGCCGCCCTGGCGGAGGAGCTGTTTTTT. This gives the protein CASSLAALAEELFF.

The chain is built from TRBV7-9 and TRBJ1-1; 7 bases agree with TRBD1. V lost 5 bases to trimming and J lost 4 bases; unmatched junction nucleotides: 10. The CDR3 loop spans 15 amino acids. Germline V gives CDR1 SEHNR, CDR2 FQNEAQ (reference sequence). The CDR3 nucleotides read TGTGCCAGCAGCCCGAGAGACAGGGCGGCCACTGAAGCTTTCTTT. Amino acid sequence: CASSPRDRAATEAFF.

V gene TRBV28 combines with J gene TRBJ2-3; possibly TRBD1 for D (5 bases). Germline assignment: CDR1 MDHEN and CDR2 SYDVKM. The CDR3 consists of 16 residues. Deletions cut 6 bases from V and 0 bases from J, with 16 bases between. CDR3 in amino acids: CASSRQTDTSTDTQYF. The CDR3 DNA is TGTGCCAGCAGCCGACAGACGGATACTAGCACAGATACGCAGTATTTT.

This clone was observed a single time. The chain links TRBV14 to TRBJ2-5, with TRBD2 identical over 10 bases. J lost 8 bases, V lost 4 bases, and 10 bases had no gene match. The length of the CDR3 is 15 residues. Per germline, CDR1 SGHDN and CDR2 FVKESK. CDR3 coding DNA: TGTGCCAGCAGCCCCCTTGCTAGCGGGAGAGTAACCCAGTACTTC. Its protein product is CASSPLASGRVTQYF.

The chain couples TRBV6-1 to TRBJ2-7, with 9 bases that match TRBD2. After removal of 2 bases from V and 3 bases from J, the junction contained 5 bases not matched to a gene. Germline assignment: CDR1 MNHNS and CDR2 SASEGT. The CDR3 length is 15 residues. CDR3 loop: CASSELASGIYEQYF. CDR3 bases: TGTGCCAGCAGTGAATTGGCTAGCGGGATCTACGAGCAGTACTTC.

The chain recombines TRBV2 with TRBJ1-2; D remains unclear. This CDR3 region has 13 residues. Germline assignment: CDR1 SNHLY and CDR2 FYNNEI. Trimming took off 6 bases at V and 6 bases at J, with 14 bases between the two ends. CDR3 in amino acids: CASREGLNDGYTF. The CDR3 nucleotides read TGTGCCAGCAGGGAGGGCCTCAATGATGGCTACACCTTC.

The chain recombines TRBV7-6 with TRBJ2-1; a possible D gene is TRBD1 (5 bases). Between the trimmed V and J ends, which lost 0 bases and 5 bases, there was a span of 11 bases. The CDR3 is made up of 15 amino acids. Per germline, CDR1 SGHVS and CDR2 FNYEAQ. DNA of the CDR3: TGTGCCAGCAGCTTAGCGCCGGTAGGGGACAATGAGCAGTTCTTC. Residues: CASSLAPVGDNEQFF.

In regard to this clone: One end of the junction fails to match germline, which may point to a read error. The chain recombines TRBV29-1 with TRBJ2-3; 9 bases agree with TRBD2. Germline assignment: CDR1 SQVTM and CDR2 ANQGSEA. The CDR3 is 12 amino acids. The CDR3 reads CSVDISSGVSVF. The CDR3 region has the DNA TGCAGCGTTGATATATCTAGCGGGGTTTCTGTTTTT.

The chain is built from TRBV7-6 and TRBJ1-3; D uncertain. The ends were cut back, 5 bases at V and 4 bases at J, with 6 bases in the middle. In germline, CDR1 is SGHVS, CDR2 FNYEAQ. The CDR3 length is 12 residues. In DNA form, the CDR3 reads TGTGCCAGCAGCCCACAGGGAAACACCATATATTTT. Its protein is CASSPQGNTIYF.

The V and J genes are TRBV14 and TRBJ2-3; no definite D call. Germline V lookup: CDR1 SGHDN, CDR2 FVKESK. V was clipped by 1 base and J by 3 bases, with 5 bases between them. The CDR3 extends over 13 amino acids. CDR3 protein: CASSQVMTDTQYF. The CDR3 DNA is TGTGCCAGCAGCCAAGTAATGACAGATACGCAGTATTTT.